This TCR beta chain was documented in a study of cytomegalovirus exposure and HLA in healthy donors. PCR used 60 Vbeta primers and 13 Jbeta primers. The protocol was immunoSEQ multiplex PCR, while the TCRdb copy is restricted to in-frame clones and leaves out a portion. The sample holds roughly 180,000 clones, just over 75% seen once. Study findings and constraints: In a later analysis, V- and J-gene trimming of beta chains associated with a DCLRE1C missense variant, replicated independently. Later work associated roughly 17,000 TCR beta sequences with HLA alleles at 0.05 false discovery rate.

With respect to this clone: What it recognizes is unknown.

Trimming pared 7 bases from V and 7 bases from J, leaving 13 bases between. CDR1 LNHDA and CDR2 SQIVND come from the germline V gene (reference sequence). This CDR3 is built from 13 residues. V is TRBV19 and J is TRBJ2-2; D may be TRBD1 (5 bases). The sample consisted of PBMCs. The source is a young man in good health and CMV-seronegative. This CDR3 reads CASTLGPGGELFF. The CDR3 nucleotides are TGTGCCAGTACTCTGGGGCCCGGCGGGGAGCTGTTTTTT.